These 16 T cell receptor beta chains were all obtained from the same sample, sequenced in a study of shared clonotypes between healthy human individuals. Generated by immunoSEQ multiplex PCR, the TCRdb table keeps only in-frame clones and is missing some. This repertoire shows 1,500,000 or so clones, 98% to 99% found once; its top ten account for 0.36%. Material: naive CD4+ T cells sorted from blood. Subset reported: CD45RA+ positively selected. These TCRs come from a man aged 25 to 40 in good health.

This clone was counted once. This sequence joins TRBV10-2 and TRBJ2-7, with 16 bases matching TRBD2. Germline CDR1 reads WSHSY; CDR2 reads SAAADI. This CDR3 has 18 amino acids. The trim removed 3 bases at V and 5 bases at J, leaving 10 bases unmatched. Here the CDR3 reads CASSEGGLAGGPVHEQYF. The CDR3 region has the DNA TGCGCCAGCAGTGAAGGGGGACTAGCGGGAGGGCCGGTCCACGAGCAGTACTTC.

The V and J genes are TRBV28 and TRBJ2-5; 8 bases agree with TRBD1. CDR3 length: 16 residues. After removal of 5 bases from V and 5 bases from J, the junction contained 13 bases not matched to a gene. Germline-derived CDR1 and CDR2 are MDHEN and SYDVKM. CDR3 sequence reads: CASSRYQQGEGETQYF. DNA for the CDR3: TGTGCCAGCAGTCGATATCAACAGGGGGAAGGGGAGACCCAGTACTTC.

The chain combines TRBV19 with TRBJ2-1, with D possibly TRBD2 on 5 matching bases. V was clipped by 2 bases and J by 6 bases, with 14 bases between them. This CDR3 has 15 residues. Germline-derived CDR1 and CDR2 are LNHDA and SQIVND (reference sequence). The CDR3 region is CASSILASRLNEQFF. DNA of the CDR3: TGTGCCAGTAGTATACTAGCTAGCCGCCTCAATGAGCAGTTCTTC. Full variable domain (rest looked up from reference TRBV19 and TRBJ2-1): DGGITQSPKYLFRKEGQNVTLSCEQNLNHDAMYWYRQDPGQGLRLIYYSQIVNDFQKGDIAEGYSVSREKKESFPLTVTSAQKNPTAFYLCASSILASRLNEQFFGPGTRLTVL.

This clone appeared a single time. The rearrangement links TRBV5-6 to TRBJ2-7, with 8 bases aligning to TRBD2. V lost 4 bases, J lost 3 bases, and 9 bases stayed unmatched. This CDR3 region has 15 residues. Germline CDR1 is SGHDT and CDR2 is YYEEEE. The CDR3 DNA is TGTGCCAGCAGCCGGCCGGGACTAGATAACTACGAGCAGTACTTC. This translates into CASSRPGLDNYEQYF.

V gene TRBV4-2 combines with J gene TRBJ2-7; no reliable D call. V lost 1 base and J 7 bases, leaving 14 bases between the germline ends. Germline V gene data show CDR1 as LGHNA and CDR2 as YNFKEQ. The length of the CDR3 is 14 residues. CDR3 DNA: TGTGCCAGCAGCCAAGTAGGCAGTCCTAGGGAGCAGTACTTC. As protein: CASSQVGSPREQYF.

V is TRBV5-6 and J is TRBJ1-2; no clear D. Germline values: CDR1 SGHDT, CDR2 YYEEEE. This CDR3 region has 13 residues. V lost 2 bases and J 7 bases, leaving 12 bases between the germline ends. CDR3 sequence reads: CASSFPQEGGYTF. In DNA form, the CDR3 reads TGTGCCAGCAGCTTTCCCCAGGAGGGTGGCTACACCTTC.

The chain uses TRBV7-9 and TRBJ2-1; D gene unclear. Between the trimmed V and J ends, which lost 2 bases and 9 bases, there was a span of 8 bases. The germline V gene has CDR1 SEHNR and CDR2 FQNEAQ (reference sequence). The length of the CDR3 is 12 residues. This chain's CDR3 is CASSLSTAEQFF. The CDR3 coding sequence is TGTGCCAGCAGCTTATCCACGGCTGAGCAGTTCTTC.

The gene calls are TRBV5-6 and TRBJ1-2; the D is unclear. The germline gives CDR1 SGHDT, CDR2 YYEEEE. V was clipped by 4 bases and J by 2 bases, with 9 bases between them. CDR3 length equals 13 residues. The CDR3 DNA reads as TGTGCCAGCAGCCTCGGGGAAAACTATGGCTACACCTTC. Translating gives CASSLGENYGYTF.

This clone has a single count. The rearrangement joins TRBV5-1 to TRBJ1-2; perhaps TRBD1 as D (5 bases). The CDR3 has 15 amino acids. V was trimmed by 5 bases and J by 0 bases, leaving 14 bases between them. Per germline, CDR1 SGHRS and CDR2 YFSETQ. CDR3 DNA sequence: TGCGCCAGCAGTTCGGGGGGAGTGACTAACTATGGCTACACCTTC. It translates to CASSSGGVTNYGYTF.

The chain couples TRBV18 to TRBJ2-3; D not certain. Trimming took 4 bases from V and 4 from J, leaving 9 bases between them. CDR3 length: 13 residues. CDR1 is KGHSH, CDR2 LQKENI, per germline. The CDR3 bases are TGTGCCAGCTCACGGTCTAAGGCAGATACGCAGTATTTT. This translates into CASSRSKADTQYF.

This clone was observed once. The J gene is TRBJ2-5, the V gene TRBV9; D not certain. CDR3 length: 12 residues. V was cut by 4 bases and J by 1 base, with 5 bases left in between. Germline assignment: CDR1 SGDLS and CDR2 YYNGEE. In DNA form, the CDR3 reads TGTGCCAGCAGCCCAGTCCAAGAGACCCAGTACTTC. The encoded protein is CASSPVQETQYF.

The chain joins TRBV9 to TRBJ2-2; perhaps TRBD2 as D (6 bases). Germline loops: CDR1 SGDLS, CDR2 YYNGEE. Trimming left V 6 bases short and J 1 base short, with 10 bases between. The CDR3 loop spans 14 amino acids. The CDR3 loop reads CASNEGGNTGELFF. The CDR3 DNA reads as TGTGCCAGCAACGAGGGAGGGAACACCGGGGAGCTGTTTTTT.

The rearrangement links TRBV7-8 to TRBJ2-3; 7 nucleotides agree with TRBD2. CDR3 length equals 17 residues. CDR1 is SGHVS, CDR2 FQNEAQ, per germline. V gave up 2 bases and J gave up 0 bases; unmatched junction bases: 8. CDR3 nucleotide sequence: TGTGCCAGCAGCTTACGGAGACTAGCAGCTAGCACAGATACGCAGTATTTT. This translates into CASSLRRLAASTDTQYF.

The chain combines TRBV19 with TRBJ1-1, with D perhaps TRBD1 (6 bases). CDR1 is LNHDA and CDR2 is SQIVND in the germline V gene (reference sequence). This CDR3 spans 15 amino acids. The V gene lost 4 bases and the J gene lost 2 bases, with 14 bases spanning the gap. The CDR3 coding sequence is TGTGCCAGTAGTAGAGAGGACAGCTTAAACACTGAAGCTTTCTTT. This translates into CASSREDSLNTEAFF.

J is TRBJ2-2 and V is TRBV4-3, with unresolved D. CDR1 and CDR2 (germline): LGHNA, YSLEER. This CDR3 is 17 amino acids long. The V end lost 0 bases, the J end lost 2 bases, and 13 bases lay between the germline ends. The CDR3 protein is CASSQDVNAANTGELFF. DNA of the CDR3: TGCGCCAGCAGCCAAGATGTGAATGCCGCAAACACCGGGGAGCTGTTTTTT.

The chain is built from TRBV7-2 and TRBJ2-1, with 7 bases matching TRBD1. The CDR3 spans 13 residues. The germline V gene has CDR1 SGHTA and CDR2 FQGNSA. The V gene end was trimmed by 5 bases and the J gene end by 14 bases; junction bases not matched to a gene: 12. DNA for the CDR3: TGTGCCAGCAGCATTTCTATCCGGGACAGTAAGTTCTTC. Its protein product is CASSISIRDSKFF.